This is a list of T cell receptor beta chains from one sample in a study of T-cell reconstitution after alpha-beta-depleted transplantation in children. One entry per CDR3 protein, called by TCRdb with MiXCR from the PCR reads. The table shows some 75,000 distinct CDR3 sequences, with approximately 7.4% occurring only once. Sequencing used PBMCs from the stem cell graft donor, obtained from the stem cell graft. The receptors shown here come from a human donor who donated a stem cell graft to a child with acute lymphoblastic leukemia. The CDR3 runs from the conserved cysteine through the conserved F or W. A D gene is named only where the DNA matches it firmly. Clone size is stated in some rows and not others, as once, few, many or a class when expanded.

clone_size	v_call	j_call	d_call	cdr3_aa	cdr3_nt
many	TRBV7-2	TRBJ2-2	TRBD2	CASSLAAAGGRTGELFF	TGTGCCAGCAGCTTAGCGGCGGCGGGGGGGCGAACCGGGGAGCTGTTTTTT
many	TRBV20-1	TRBJ1-5	TRBD1	CSAREEGQGAPLSNQPQHF	TGCAGTGCTAGAGAAGAGGGACAGGGAGCTCCCCTTAGCAATCAGCCCCAGCATTTT
many	TRBV20-1	TRBJ2-7	-	CSARDVPGAYSYEQYF	TGCAGTGCTAGAGACGTACCCGGGGCATACTCCTACGAGCAGTACTTC
many	TRBV20-1	TRBJ1-6	-	CSARQDQGGNSPLHF	TGCAGTGCTAGACAGGACCAGGGTGGGAATTCACCCCTCCACTTT
-	TRBV12-3/TRBV12-4	TRBJ2-7	TRBD1	CASSPEQGRSEQYF	TGTGCCAGCAGTCCCGAACAGGGGAGAAGCGAGCAGTACTTC
many	TRBV7-2	TRBJ2-3	-	CASSLAGGPTDTQYF	TGTGCCAGCAGCTTAGCGGGGGGGCCGACAGATACGCAGTATTTT
many	TRBV5-1	TRBJ2-7	TRBD1	CASSLYRGYEQYF	TGCGCCAGCAGCTTGTACAGGGGCTACGAGCAGTACTTC
many	TRBV5-1	TRBJ2-1	-	CASSFSELKPNEQFF	TGCGCCAGCAGCTTTTCCGAACTAAAGCCCAATGAGCAGTTCTTC
many	TRBV9	TRBJ2-1	TRBD2	CACSTPGRGAYEQFF	TGTGCCTGCAGCACCCCCGGGAGGGGCGCATATGAGCAGTTCTTC
many	TRBV20-1	TRBJ1-5	-	CSARDLWGNQPQHF	TGCAGTGCTAGAGATCTCTGGGGCAATCAGCCCCAGCATTTT
many	TRBV14	TRBJ2-2	TRBD1	CASSLRDRATGGELFF	TGTGCCAGCAGCCTCCGGGACAGGGCCACCGGCGGGGAGCTGTTTTTT
-	TRBV15	TRBJ1-2	-	CATGDTVGYTF	TGTGCCACAGGGGACACCGTTGGCTACACCTTC
many	TRBV7-2	TRBJ2-4	TRBD1	CASRPGQENIQYF	TGTGCCAGCAGACCGGGACAGGAAAACATTCAGTACTTC
many	TRBV24-1	TRBJ2-3	-	CATSDIGTDTQYF	TGTGCCACCAGTGACATAGGGACAGATACGCAGTATTTT
many	TRBV5-1	TRBJ2-1	-	CAIQPGPAGGEQFF	TGCGCCATCCAACCCGGGCCTGCTGGGGGTGAGCAGTTCTTC
many	TRBV20-1	TRBJ1-1	-	CSARKGRVEAFF	TGCAGTGCTAGAAAGGGGCGAGTTGAAGCTTTCTTT
many	TRBV12-3/TRBV12-4	TRBJ1-2	-	CASSLKRGWDGYTF	TGTGCCAGCAGTTTAAAGAGGGGTTGGGATGGCTACACCTTC
many	TRBV13	TRBJ2-4	TRBD1	CASSLPQGAAKNIQYF	TGTGCCAGCAGCCTACCGCAGGGGGCGGCCAAAAACATTCAGTACTTC
many	TRBV6-1	TRBJ2-7	-	CASSVVAVTYEQYF	TGTGCCAGCAGTGTGGTGGCTGTTACCTACGAGCAGTACTTC
many	TRBV6-5	TRBJ2-7	-	CASSYGGREQYF	TGTGCCAGCAGTTACGGAGGACGCGAGCAGTACTTC
many	TRBV20-1	TRBJ2-3	TRBD2	CSARDGERDTDTQYF	TGCAGTGCTAGAGATGGGGAGCGGGACACAGATACGCAGTATTTT
many	TRBV7-9	TRBJ1-2	TRBD1	CASSRTGQGVNYGYTF	TGTGCCAGCAGCCGAACGGGACAGGGGGTTAACTATGGCTACACCTTC
many	TRBV7-2	TRBJ2-2	-	CASSLAGPGELFF	TGTGCCAGCAGCTTAGCGGGGCCCGGGGAGCTGTTTTTT
-	TRBV23-1	TRBJ2-6	-	CASRWGANVLTF	TGCGCCAGCCGCTGGGGGGCCAACGTCCTGACTTTC
medium-sized	TRBV29-1	TRBJ2-3	-	CSVSYSDTQYF	TGCAGCGTTTCTTACTCAGATACGCAGTATTTT
-	TRBV5-6	TRBJ1-6	-	CASRATGQRNSPLHF	TGTGCCAGCAGGGCCACTGGACAGCGAAATTCACCCCTCCACTTT
many	TRBV4-3	TRBJ2-3	-	CASSQDLKGGMGTDTQYF	TGCGCCAGCAGCCAAGATTTGAAGGGGGGTATGGGCACAGATACGCAGTATTTT
many	TRBV12-3/TRBV12-4	TRBJ1-5	-	CASSLLQANQPQHF	TGTGCCAGCAGTTTATTACAGGCTAATCAGCCCCAGCATTTT
many	TRBV3-1	TRBJ2-5	-	CASRSEETQYF	TGTGCCAGCAGGTCGGAAGAGACCCAGTACTTC
many	TRBV6-5	TRBJ2-1	TRBD1	CASSRTGEYNEQFF	TGTGCCAGCAGTCGGACAGGGGAGTACAATGAGCAGTTCTTC
many	TRBV7-2	TRBJ2-7	TRBD1	CASSSAGQGATRQYF	TGTGCCAGCAGCTCTGCCGGACAGGGGGCCACTAGGCAGTACTTC
many	TRBV7-8	TRBJ2-1	-	CASSYSAEQFF	TGTGCCAGCAGCTACTCTGCTGAGCAGTTCTTC
many	TRBV12-3/TRBV12-4	TRBJ2-7	TRBD1	CASRDTGGSYEQYF	TGTGCCAGCAGGGACACAGGGGGTTCCTACGAGCAGTACTTC
many	TRBV12-3/TRBV12-4	TRBJ2-1	-	CASSFRQVSYNEQFF	TGTGCCAGCAGTTTTAGACAGGTTAGCTACAATGAGCAGTTCTTC
many	TRBV5-1	TRBJ2-5	-	CASSSGGGPQETQYF	TGCGCCAGCAGCTCAGGTGGCGGACCCCAAGAGACCCAGTACTTC
many	TRBV20-1	TRBJ2-4	-	CSASPVQWGDIQYF	TGCAGTGCTAGCCCGGTGCAGTGGGGTGACATTCAGTACTTC
many	TRBV12-3/TRBV12-4	TRBJ2-3	TRBD2	CASSLTTHSGGAKDTQYF	TGTGCCAGCAGTTTAACCACCCATAGCGGGGGGGCCAAAGATACGCAGTATTTT
many	TRBV20-1	TRBJ2-2	-	CSAREGSFRNTGELFF	TGCAGTGCTAGAGAAGGGAGCTTCCGGAACACCGGGGAGCTGTTTTTT
many	TRBV12-3/TRBV12-4	TRBJ2-7	-	CASRTATYEQYF	TGTGCCAGCAGGACAGCGACCTACGAGCAGTACTTC
-	TRBV29-1	TRBJ1-1	TRBD1	CSGGTGGAAGTEAFF	TGCAGCGGGGGAACAGGGGGCGCGGCTGGCACTGAAGCTTTCTTT
-	TRBV7-8	TRBJ1-1	-	CASSSVPTANTEAFF	TGTGCCAGCAGCTCCGTTCCGACAGCGAACACTGAAGCTTTCTTT
many	TRBV7-9	TRBJ1-6	TRBD1	CASSSGQGHSPLHF	TGTGCCAGCAGCTCCGGACAGGGTCATTCACCCCTCCACTTT
few	TRBV7-9	TRBJ1-1	-	CASSRSLGDTEAFF	TGTGCCAGCAGCCGTTCCCTAGGGGACACTGAAGCTTTCTTT
many	TRBV11-2	TRBJ2-7	-	CASSSLRQAEQYF	TGTGCCAGCAGCTCCCTTAGGCAAGCAGAGCAGTACTTC
few	TRBV18	TRBJ2-5	-	CASSPAETFQETQYF	TGTGCCAGCTCACCAGCGGAAACTTTCCAAGAGACCCAGTACTTC